This T cell receptor beta chain was observed in a study of blood T cell repertoires in COVID-19. Background on the study: Sites across the United States, Italy and Spain contributed samples from acute and convalescent COVID-19.

The germline gives CDR1 MGHDK, CDR2 SYGVNS. CDR3 length: 12 residues. V dropped 6 bases and J dropped 10; count of bases not matched to a gene: 8. Some clones are missing from TCRdb's copy, which holds only in-frame ones; the method was immunoSEQ multiplex PCR. The sample consists of some 130,000 clones, more than 70% of them appearing once. This clone has only one observation. The chain joins TRBV25-1 to TRBJ1-1; TRBD1 matches 7 bases. This clonotype was sampled from an older woman with acute or convalescent COVID-19. The sample was peripheral blood. The CDR3 sequence: CASRQGNLLAFF. CDR3 bases: TGTGCCAGCAGACAGGGGAATCTTCTAGCTTTCTTT.